The subject of this entry is one T cell receptor (beta chain). This clone came up once. Its antigen remains unidentified. No much larger clone is present one base from it, and per-base qualities are unavailable. Library preparation was by the immunoSEQ multiplex PCR assay. TCRdb holds this immuneACCESS table with in-frame rearrangements only. Some clones are missing; in checked studies, unresolved V genes explain under half, and the rest has no known cause. The sample profile shows 40,000 to 60,000 clones; 94% of them were found once. The top ten clones comprise 0.45% to 0.55% of the sample. The V and J ends are trimmed by 7 bases and 5 bases, leaving 14 bases between them. The CDR3 covers 14 residues, taking in both the cysteine and the phenylalanine. Just CDR3 DNA is preserved here, 42 bases in frame from base 1. Based on the germline V gene, the CDR1 and CDR2 sequences are SGHDN and FVKESK. These data belong to a study of T cell changes during pregnancy in multiple sclerosis (dated by TCRdb to the late 2010s). Regarding the complete study: Changes in the T cell repertoire over the course of pregnancy were examined in this study in women with multiple sclerosis.

The TCR was taken from a female donor with multiple sclerosis, enrolled in a pregnancy study. Sample: CD4+ T cells from peripheral blood mononuclear cells, taken in the first trimester of pregnancy. The chain is made from TRBV14 and TRBJ1-4; the D gene identity is not certain. The DNA sequence is TGTGCCAGCAACAATTTTGGCAGAAATGAAAAACTGTTTTTT. It is translated as CASNNFGRNEKLFF.